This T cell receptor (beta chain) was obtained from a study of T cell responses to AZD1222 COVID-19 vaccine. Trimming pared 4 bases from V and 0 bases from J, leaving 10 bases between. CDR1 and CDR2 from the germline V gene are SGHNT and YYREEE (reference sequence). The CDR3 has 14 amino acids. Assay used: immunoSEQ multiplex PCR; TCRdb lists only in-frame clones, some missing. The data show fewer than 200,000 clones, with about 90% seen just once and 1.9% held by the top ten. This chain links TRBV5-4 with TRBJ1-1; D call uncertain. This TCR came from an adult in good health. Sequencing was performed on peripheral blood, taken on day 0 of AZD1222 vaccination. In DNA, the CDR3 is TGTGCCAGCAGCCTAACGCGAGTGAACACTGAAGCTTTCTTT. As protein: CASSLTRVNTEAFF.